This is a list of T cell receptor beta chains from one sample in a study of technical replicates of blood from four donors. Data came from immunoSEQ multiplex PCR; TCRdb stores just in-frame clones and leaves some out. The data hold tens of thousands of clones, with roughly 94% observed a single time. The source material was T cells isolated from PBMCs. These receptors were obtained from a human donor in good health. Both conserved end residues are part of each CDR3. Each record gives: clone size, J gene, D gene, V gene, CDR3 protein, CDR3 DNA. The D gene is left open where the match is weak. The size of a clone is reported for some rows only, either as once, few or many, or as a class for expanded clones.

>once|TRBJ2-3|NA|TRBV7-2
CASSRIAGTDTQYF
TGTGCCAGCAGCAGGATAGCGGGCACAGATACGCAGTATTTT
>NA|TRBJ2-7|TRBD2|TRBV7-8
CASSPRLAGFYEQYF
TGTGCCAGCAGCCCTAGACTAGCGGGATTTTACGAGCAGTACTTC
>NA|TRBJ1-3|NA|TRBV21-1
CASSKGVLWTGTSGNTIYF
TGTGCCAGCAGCAAAGGGGTTTTATGGACAGGAACCTCTGGAAACACCATATATTTT
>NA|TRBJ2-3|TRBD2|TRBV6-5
CASRRVAGSTDTQYF
TGTGCCAGCAGGCGGGTAGCGGGAAGCACAGATACGCAGTATTTT
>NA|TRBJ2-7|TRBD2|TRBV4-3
CASSQDGSPGTSYEQYF
TGCGCCAGCAGCCAAGATGGTTCTCCCGGGACTAGCTACGAGCAGTACTTC
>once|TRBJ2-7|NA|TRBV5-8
CASTKGAGWYEQYF
TGTGCCAGCACCAAGGGTGCGGGTTGGTACGAGCAGTACTTC
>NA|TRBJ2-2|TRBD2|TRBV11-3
CASSLDGAGGNTGELFF
TGTGCCAGCAGCTTAGACGGGGCGGGGGGGAACACCGGGGAGCTGTTTTTT
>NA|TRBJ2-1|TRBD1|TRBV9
CASSPRTGNEQFF
TGTGCCAGCAGCCCCCGGACAGGGAATGAGCAGTTCTTC
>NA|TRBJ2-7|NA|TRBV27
CASSLGAYEQYF
TGTGCCAGCAGTTTAGGAGCCTACGAGCAGTACTTC
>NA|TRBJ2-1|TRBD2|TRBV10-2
CASSETSGWDEQFF
TGCGCCAGCAGTGAGACTAGCGGGTGGGACGAGCAGTTCTTC
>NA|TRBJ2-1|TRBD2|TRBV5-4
CASSVATSGAYNEQFF
TGTGCCAGCAGCGTAGCAACTAGCGGGGCCTACAATGAGCAGTTCTTC
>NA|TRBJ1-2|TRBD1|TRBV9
CASSPHRQGAPYGYTF
TGTGCCAGCAGCCCCCACCGACAGGGGGCCCCCTATGGCTACACCTTC
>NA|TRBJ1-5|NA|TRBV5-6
CASSLYQGIQPQHF
TGTGCCAGCAGCTTGTACCAGGGGATTCAGCCCCAGCATTTT
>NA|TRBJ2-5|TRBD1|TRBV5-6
CASSWDRTIQETQYF
TGTGCCAGCAGCTGGGACAGAACTATTCAAGAGACCCAGTACTTC
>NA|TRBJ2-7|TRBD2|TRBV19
CASSLLAGVSYEQYF
TGTGCCAGTAGTCTACTAGCGGGAGTTTCCTACGAGCAGTACTTC
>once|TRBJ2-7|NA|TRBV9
CASSVGGSSTYEQYF
TGTGCCAGCAGCGTAGGTGGGAGCTCCACCTACGAGCAGTACTTC
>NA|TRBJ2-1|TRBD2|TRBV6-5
CASSYTGGPGNEQFF
TGTGCCAGCAGTTATACGGGAGGGCCGGGCAATGAGCAGTTCTTC
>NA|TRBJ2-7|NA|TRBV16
CASSQELGYEQYF
TGTGCCAGCAGCCAGGAGTTGGGCTACGAGCAGTACTTC